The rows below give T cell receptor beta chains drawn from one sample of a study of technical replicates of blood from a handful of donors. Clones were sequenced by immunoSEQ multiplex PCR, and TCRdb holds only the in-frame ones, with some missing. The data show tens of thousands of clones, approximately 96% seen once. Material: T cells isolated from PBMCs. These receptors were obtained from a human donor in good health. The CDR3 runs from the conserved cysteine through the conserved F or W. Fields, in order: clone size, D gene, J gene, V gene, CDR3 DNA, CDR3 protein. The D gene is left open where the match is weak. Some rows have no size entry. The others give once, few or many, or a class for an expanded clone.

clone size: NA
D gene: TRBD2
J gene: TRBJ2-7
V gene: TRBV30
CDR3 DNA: TGTGCCTGTCCCCTAGCGGGGGGCTCCTACGAGCAGTACTTC
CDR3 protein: CACPLAGGSYEQYF

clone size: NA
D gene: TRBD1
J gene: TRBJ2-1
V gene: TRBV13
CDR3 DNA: TGTGCCAGCAGCTCACAGGGGGCGGTTGAGCAGTTCTTC
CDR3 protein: CASSSQGAVEQFF

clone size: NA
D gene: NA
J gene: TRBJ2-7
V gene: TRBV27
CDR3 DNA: TGTGCCAGCAGCATACGACTAGGCGGAGGGCGTAAGTACTTC
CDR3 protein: CASSIRLGGGRKYF

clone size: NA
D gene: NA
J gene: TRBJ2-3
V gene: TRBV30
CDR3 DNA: TGTGCCTGGAGTTCTAACGAGGAGACGCAGTATTTT
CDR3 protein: CAWSSNEETQYF

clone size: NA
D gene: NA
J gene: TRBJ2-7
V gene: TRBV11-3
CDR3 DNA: TGTGCCAGCAGCTTAACAGGCTACGAGCAGTACTTC
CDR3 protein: CASSLTGYEQYF

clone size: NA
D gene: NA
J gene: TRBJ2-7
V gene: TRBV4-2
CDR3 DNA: TGTGCCAGCAGCCAAGATAGGGGTTACGAGCAGTACTTC
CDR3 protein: CASSQDRGYEQYF

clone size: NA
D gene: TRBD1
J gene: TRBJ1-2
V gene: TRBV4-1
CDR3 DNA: TGCGCCAGCAGCCAAGATTGGGCCGAGACAGGGGTTAACTATGGCTACACCTTC
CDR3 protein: CASSQDWAETGVNYGYTF

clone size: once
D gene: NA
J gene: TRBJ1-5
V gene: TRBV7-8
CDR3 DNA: TGTGCCAGCAGCTTATCGCAGGGAAATCAGCCCCAGCATTTT
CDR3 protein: CASSLSQGNQPQHF

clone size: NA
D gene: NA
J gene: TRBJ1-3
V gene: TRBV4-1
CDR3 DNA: TGCGCCAGCAGCCAAGATAGAGGACAGATCTCTGGAAACACCATATATTTT
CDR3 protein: CASSQDRGQISGNTIYF

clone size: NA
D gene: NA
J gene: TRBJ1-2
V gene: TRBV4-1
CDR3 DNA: TGCGCCAGCAGCCAAGGTCTCCGCGGACACCCTGGGGAAGGCTACACCTTC
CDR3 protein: CASSQGLRGHPGEGYTF

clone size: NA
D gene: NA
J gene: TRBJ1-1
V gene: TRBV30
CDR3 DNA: TGTGCCTGGAGCAAAAAGGGACTCTTGAACACTGAAGCTTTCTTT
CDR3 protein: CAWSKKGLLNTEAFF

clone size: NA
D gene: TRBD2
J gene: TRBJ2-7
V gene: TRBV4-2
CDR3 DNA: TGTGCCAGCAGCCAAGCCGGCACCGGCGGGCTAGCGGGCGAGCAGTACTTC
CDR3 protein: CASSQAGTGGLAGEQYF

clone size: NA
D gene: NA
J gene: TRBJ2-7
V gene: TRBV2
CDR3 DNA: TGTGCCAGCCGGACGGACACCTACGAGCAGTACTTC
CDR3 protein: CASRTDTYEQYF

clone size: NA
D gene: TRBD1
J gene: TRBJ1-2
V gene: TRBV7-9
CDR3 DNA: TGTGCCAGCAGCTTAAACGCAGGGGGCGCCGCCTATGGCTACACCTTC
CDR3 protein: CASSLNAGGAAYGYTF

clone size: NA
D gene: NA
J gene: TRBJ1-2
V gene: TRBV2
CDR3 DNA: TGTGCCAGCAGTGGGGAGCCCCGGGAGCTCTATGGCTACACCTTC
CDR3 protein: CASSGEPRELYGYTF

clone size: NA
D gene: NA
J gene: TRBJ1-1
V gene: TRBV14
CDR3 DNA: TGTGCCAGCAGCTCGACAGGATTTGAGGCTTTCTTT
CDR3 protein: CASSSTGFEAFF

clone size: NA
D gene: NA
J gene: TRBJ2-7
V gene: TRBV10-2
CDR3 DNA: TGCGCCAGCAGTGATCTGGAGACCTCCTACGAGCAGTACTTC
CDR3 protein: CASSDLETSYEQYF

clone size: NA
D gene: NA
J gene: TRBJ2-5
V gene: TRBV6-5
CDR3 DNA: TGTGCCAGCAGCCAATTAGCGGCTCAAGAGACCCAGTACTTC
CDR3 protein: CASSQLAAQETQYF

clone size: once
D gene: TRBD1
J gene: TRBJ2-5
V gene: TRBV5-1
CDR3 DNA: TGCGCCAGCAGCCGGGGGGACAGGGGGCAGGAGACCCAGTACTTC
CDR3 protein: CASSRGDRGQETQYF

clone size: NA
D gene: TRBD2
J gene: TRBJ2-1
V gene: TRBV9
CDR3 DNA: TGTGCCAGCAGCGTCCTAAGCGGGGGGGCCAATGAGCAGTTCTTC
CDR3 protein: CASSVLSGGANEQFF

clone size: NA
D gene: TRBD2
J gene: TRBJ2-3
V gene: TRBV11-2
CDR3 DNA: TGTGCCAGCACTGGGGGGGGTAGCACAGATACGCAGTATTTT
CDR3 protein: CASTGGGSTDTQYF

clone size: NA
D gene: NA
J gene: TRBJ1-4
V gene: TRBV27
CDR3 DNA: TGTGCCAGCAGCTTCCAGGGAGGGGAAAAACTGTTTTTT
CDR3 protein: CASSFQGGEKLFF

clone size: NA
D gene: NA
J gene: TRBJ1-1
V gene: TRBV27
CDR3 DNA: TGTGCCAGCAGTTTAAGTAGTTCGAACACTGAAGCTTTCTTT
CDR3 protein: CASSLSSSNTEAFF

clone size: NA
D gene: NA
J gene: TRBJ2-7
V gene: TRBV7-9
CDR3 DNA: TGTGCCAGCAGCCCCGCAGGGGTTATCAACGAGCAGTACTTC
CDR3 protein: CASSPAGVINEQYF

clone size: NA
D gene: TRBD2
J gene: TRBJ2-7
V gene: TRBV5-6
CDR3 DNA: TGTGCCAGCAGCGAGGACCCGGGGGGCTCCTACGAGCAGTACTTC
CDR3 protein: CASSEDPGGSYEQYF

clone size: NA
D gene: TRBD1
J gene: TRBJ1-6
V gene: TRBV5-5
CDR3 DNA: TGTGCCAGCAGCTTTTATGGGACAGGGGGCGCGGTCGGCTCACCCCTCCACTTT
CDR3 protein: CASSFYGTGGAVGSPLHF

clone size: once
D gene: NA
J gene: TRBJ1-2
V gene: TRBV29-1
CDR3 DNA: TGCAGCGTAGCAGGGTTAGATGGCTACACCTTC
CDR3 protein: CSVAGLDGYTF

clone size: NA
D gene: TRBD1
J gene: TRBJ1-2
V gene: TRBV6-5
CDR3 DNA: TGTGCCAGCAGGAAACCCGGGACAGGGGAGAATGGCTACACCTTC
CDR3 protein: CASRKPGTGENGYTF

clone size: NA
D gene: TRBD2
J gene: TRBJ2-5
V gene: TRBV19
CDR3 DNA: TGTGCCAGTAGTTTGAAGATTTACTTGCGGGGGGTCGGAGAGACCCAGTACTTC
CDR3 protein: CASSLKIYLRGVGETQYF

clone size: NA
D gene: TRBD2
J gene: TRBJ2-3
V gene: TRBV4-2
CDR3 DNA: TGTGCCAGCAGCCAAGATCAAGCGGGGATCACAGATACGCAGTATTTT
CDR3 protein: CASSQDQAGITDTQYF

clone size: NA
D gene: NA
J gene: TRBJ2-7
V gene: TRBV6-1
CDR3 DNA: TGTGCCAGCAGTGGACGGAGCTCCTACGAGCAGTACTTC
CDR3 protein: CASSGRSSYEQYF

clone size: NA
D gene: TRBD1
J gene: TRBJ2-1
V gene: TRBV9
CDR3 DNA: TGTGCCAGCAGCGTCGGGACAGCGATTTACAATGAGCAGTTCTTC
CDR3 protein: CASSVGTAIYNEQFF

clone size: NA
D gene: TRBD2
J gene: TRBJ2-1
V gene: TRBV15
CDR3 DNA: TGTGCCACCAGCAGAAAAACCGGGACTATGGATGAGCAGTTCTTC
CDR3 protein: CATSRKTGTMDEQFF

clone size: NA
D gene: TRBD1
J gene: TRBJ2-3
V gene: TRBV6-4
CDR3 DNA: TGTGCCAGCAGTGCGGACAGGTTCACAGATACGCAGTATTTT
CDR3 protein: CASSADRFTDTQYF

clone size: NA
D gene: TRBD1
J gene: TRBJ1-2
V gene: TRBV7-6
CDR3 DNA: TGTGCCAGCAGCCCCGGGACAGGGGGAAACTATGGCTACACCTTC
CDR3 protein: CASSPGTGGNYGYTF

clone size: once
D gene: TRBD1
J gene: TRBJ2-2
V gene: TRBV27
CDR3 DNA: TGTGCCAGCAGTCACAGGGGTCTTCTCACCGGGGAGCTGTTTTTT
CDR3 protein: CASSHRGLLTGELFF

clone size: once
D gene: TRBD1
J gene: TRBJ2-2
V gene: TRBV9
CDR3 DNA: TGTGCCAGCAGCGTCGCCGGGACAGGGGGTGGAGGGGAGCTGTTTTTT
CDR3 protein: CASSVAGTGGGGELFF

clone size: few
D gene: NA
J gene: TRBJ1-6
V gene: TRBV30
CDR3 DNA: TGTGCCTGGACTATGCAGGCGGGTTCACCCCTCCACTTT
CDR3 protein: CAWTMQAGSPLHF

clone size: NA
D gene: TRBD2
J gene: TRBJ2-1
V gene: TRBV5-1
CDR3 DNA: TGCGCCAGCAGCTTGGCCGAGGCTAGCGGGAGCACTGAGCAGTTCTTC
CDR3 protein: CASSLAEASGSTEQFF

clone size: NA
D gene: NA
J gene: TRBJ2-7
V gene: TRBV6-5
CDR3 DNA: TGTGCCAGCAGTTCTGGCGGGGTGGGGACCTACGAGCAGTACTTC
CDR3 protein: CASSSGGVGTYEQYF

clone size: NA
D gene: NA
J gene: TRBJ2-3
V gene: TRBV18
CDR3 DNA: TGTGCCAGCTCACCTGGACTCACGCCCACAGATACGCAGTATTTT
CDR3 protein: CASSPGLTPTDTQYF

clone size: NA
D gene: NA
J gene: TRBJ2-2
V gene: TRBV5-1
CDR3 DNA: TGCGCCAGCAGCTTGAAACGGCGGGACACCGGGGAGCTGTTTTTT
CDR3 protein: CASSLKRRDTGELFF

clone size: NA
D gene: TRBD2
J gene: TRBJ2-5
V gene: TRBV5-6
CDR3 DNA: TGTGCCAGCAGCTTACTCCGACATCTGGCGGGGGGGAGGGAGACCCAGTACTTC
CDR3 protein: CASSLLRHLAGGRETQYF